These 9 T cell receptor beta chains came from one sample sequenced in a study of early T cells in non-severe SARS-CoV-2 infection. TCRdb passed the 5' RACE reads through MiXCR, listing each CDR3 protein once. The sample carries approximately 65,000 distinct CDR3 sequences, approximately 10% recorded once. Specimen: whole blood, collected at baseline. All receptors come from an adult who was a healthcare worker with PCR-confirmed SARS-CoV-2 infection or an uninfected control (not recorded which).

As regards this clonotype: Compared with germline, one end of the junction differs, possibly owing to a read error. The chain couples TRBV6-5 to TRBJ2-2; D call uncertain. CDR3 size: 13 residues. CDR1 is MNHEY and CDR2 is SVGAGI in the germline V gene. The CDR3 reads CASLDLNAGELFF. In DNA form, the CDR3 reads TGTGCCAGCTTAGACTTGAACGCCGGGGAGCTGTTTTTT.

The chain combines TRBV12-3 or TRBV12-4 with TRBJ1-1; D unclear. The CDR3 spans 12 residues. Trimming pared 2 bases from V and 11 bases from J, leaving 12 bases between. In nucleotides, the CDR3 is TGTGCCAGCAGTTTATACGGGGAGCGCGCTTTCTTT. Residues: CASSLYGERAFF.

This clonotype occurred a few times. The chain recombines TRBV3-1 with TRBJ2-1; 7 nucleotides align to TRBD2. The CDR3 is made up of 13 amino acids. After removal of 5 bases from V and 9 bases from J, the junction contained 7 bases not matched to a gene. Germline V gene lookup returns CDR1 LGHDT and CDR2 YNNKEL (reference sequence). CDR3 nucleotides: TGTGCCAGCAGCGCGCTGACTAGCAGTGAGCAGTTCTTC. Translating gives CASSALTSSEQFF.

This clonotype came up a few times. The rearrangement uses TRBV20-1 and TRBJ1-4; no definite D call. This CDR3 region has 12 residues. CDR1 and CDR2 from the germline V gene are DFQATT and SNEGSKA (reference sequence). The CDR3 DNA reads TGCTCCGCTGGTCCAACTAATGAAAAACTGTTTTTT. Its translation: CSAGPTNEKLFF.

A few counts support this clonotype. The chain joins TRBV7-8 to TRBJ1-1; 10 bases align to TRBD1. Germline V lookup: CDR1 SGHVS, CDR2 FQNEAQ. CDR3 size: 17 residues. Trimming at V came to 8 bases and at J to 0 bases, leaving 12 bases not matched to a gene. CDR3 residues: CASALAGTGAMNTEAFF. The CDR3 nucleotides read TGTGCCAGCGCCCTGGCCGGGACAGGGGCCATGAACACTGAAGCTTTCTTT.

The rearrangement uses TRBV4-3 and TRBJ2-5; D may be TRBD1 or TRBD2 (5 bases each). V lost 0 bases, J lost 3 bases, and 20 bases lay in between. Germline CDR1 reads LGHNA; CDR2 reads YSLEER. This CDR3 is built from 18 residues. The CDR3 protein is CASSQEAAQLWGKETQYF. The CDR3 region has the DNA TGCGCCAGCAGCCAAGAAGCCGCCCAGTTATGGGGGAAAGAGACCCAGTACTTC.

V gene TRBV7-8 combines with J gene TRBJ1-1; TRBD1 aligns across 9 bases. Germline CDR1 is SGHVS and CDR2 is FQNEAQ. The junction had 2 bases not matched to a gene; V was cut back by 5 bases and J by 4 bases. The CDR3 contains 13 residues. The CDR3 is CASSRQGGTEAFF. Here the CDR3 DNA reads TGTGCCAGCAGCCGACAGGGGGGCACTGAAGCTTTCTTT.

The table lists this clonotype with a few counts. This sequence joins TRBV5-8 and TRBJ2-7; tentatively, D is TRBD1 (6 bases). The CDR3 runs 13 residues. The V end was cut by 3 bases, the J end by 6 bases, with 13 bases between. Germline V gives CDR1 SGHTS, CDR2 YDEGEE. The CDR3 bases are TGTGCCAGCAGCTCAACAGGGTTGTCCGAGCAGTACTTC. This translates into CASSSTGLSEQYF. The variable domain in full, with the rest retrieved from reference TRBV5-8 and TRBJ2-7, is EAGVTQSPTHLIKTRGQQATLRCSPISGHTSVYWYQQALGLGLQFLLWYDEGEERNRGNFPPRFSGRQFPNYSSELNVNALELEDSALYLCASSSTGLSEQYFGPGTRLTVT.

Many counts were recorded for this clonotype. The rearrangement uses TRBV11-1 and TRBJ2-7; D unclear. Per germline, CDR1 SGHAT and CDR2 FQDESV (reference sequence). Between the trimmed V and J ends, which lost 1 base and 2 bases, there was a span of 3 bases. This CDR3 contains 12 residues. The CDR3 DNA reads TGTGCCAGCAGCTTAGACACCTACGAGCAGTACTTC. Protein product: CASSLDTYEQYF.